One sample yielded the 29 T cell receptor beta chains listed below, sequenced in a study of shared clonotypes between healthy human individuals. Sequencing was performed with immunoSEQ multiplex PCR; in TCRdb, only in-frame clones are kept and a portion is missing. The sample holds about 2 million clones; about 95% are singletons and the top ten take 0.1% to 0.15%. The sample taken for sequencing was naive CD4+ T cells sorted from blood. Specified subset: CD45RA+ positively selected. The receptors were gathered from a man younger than 35 in good health.

This rearrangement joins TRBV13 to TRBJ2-4, with D unclear. The germline V and J ends were trimmed by 2 bases and 0 bases, with 17 bases remaining between them. CDR1 PRHDT and CDR2 FYEKMQ come from the germline V gene (reference sequence). This CDR3 spans 18 amino acids. This CDR3 is CASSLIVPGLQAKNIQYF. CDR3 DNA sequence: TGTGCCAGCAGCTTAATTGTCCCGGGTCTCCAAGCCAAAAACATTCAGTACTTC.

This chain uses TRBV28 with TRBJ1-5; no clear D gene. Deletions cut 5 bases from V and 7 bases from J, with 6 bases between. The CDR3 loop spans 11 amino acids. CDR1 and CDR2 from the germline V gene are MDHEN and SYDVKM. The CDR3 sequence: CASSGAQPQHF. CDR3 sequence (DNA): TGTGCCAGCAGTGGAGCCCAGCCCCAGCATTTT.

This chain uses TRBV19 with TRBJ1-1; 8 nucleotides line up with TRBD1. This CDR3 is 14 amino acids long. V gave up 3 bases and J gave up 6 bases; unmatched junction bases: 6. Germline values: CDR1 LNHDA, CDR2 SQIVND (reference sequence). In nucleotides, the CDR3 is TGTGCCAGTAGTATGGACAGGGTGAGCGCTGAAGCTTTCTTT. Translation gives CASSMDRVSAEAFF.

In nucleotides, the CDR3 is TGTGCCAGTAGGAGAGGACAGTCCTATGGCTACACCTTC. It is translated as CASRRGQSYGYTF. The chain couples TRBV19 to TRBJ1-2; possible D gene TRBD1, 6 bases. V lost 6 bases and J lost 4, with 12 bases in between. CDR3 length: 13 residues. CDR1 and CDR2 from the germline V gene are LNHDA and SQIVND (reference sequence).

The V and J genes are TRBV7-8 and TRBJ2-7, with D maybe TRBD2 (6 bases). Germline-derived CDR1 and CDR2 are SGHVS and FQNEAQ. Trimming cost V 4 bases and J 9 bases, with 16 bases left between them. This CDR3 spans 13 amino acids. The CDR3, as DNA: TGTGCCAGCAGCTCCGACGGGGGAACCCCGCAGTACTTC. This gives the protein CASSSDGGTPQYF.

The V and J genes are TRBV7-8 and TRBJ1-5; D remains unclear. This CDR3 has 14 residues. In germline, CDR1 is SGHVS, CDR2 FQNEAQ. V gave up 3 bases and J gave up 4 bases, with 10 bases separating them. The CDR3 nucleotides are TGTGCCAGCAGCTTGCCGGGGAGGAATCAGCCCCAGCATTTT. This gives the protein CASSLPGRNQPQHF.

The J gene is TRBJ2-5, the V gene TRBV30, with TRBD1 matching 9 bases. CDR1 and CDR2 (germline): GTSNPN, SVGIG (reference sequence). J lost 0 bases, V lost 5 bases, and 13 bases had no gene match. The CDR3 runs to 17 residues. CDR3 amino acids: CAWRDRASMWYQETQYF. In DNA, the CDR3 is TGTGCCTGGCGGGACAGGGCCTCGATGTGGTACCAAGAGACCCAGTACTTC. Variable domain in full (rest from reference TRBV30 and TRBJ2-5): SQTIHQWPATLVQPVGSPLSLECTVEGTSNPNLYWYRQAAGRGLQLLFYSVGIGQISSEVPQNLSASRPQDRQFILSSKKLLLSDSGFYLCAWRDRASMWYQETQYFGPGTRLLVL.

This chain joins TRBV5-4 and TRBJ2-1; D tentatively fits TRBD1 or TRBD2 (5 bases each). V was trimmed by 0 bases and J by 10 bases, leaving 14 bases between them. The CDR3 loop spans 14 amino acids. CDR1 and CDR2 (germline): SGHNT, YYREEE (reference sequence). CDR3 DNA sequence: TGTGCCAGCAGCTTGGATCAGGGAGCCTTAGAGCAGTTCTTC. Translated, it gives CASSLDQGALEQFF.

This clone was seen only once. The V gene is TRBV18, the J gene TRBJ2-3; unclear D gene. The CDR3 totals 15 residues. V was trimmed by 2 bases and J by 1 base, leaving 10 bases between them. Germline V gene sequence: CDR1 KGHSH, CDR2 LQKENI. The DNA of the CDR3 is TGTGCCAGCTCACCATTGGGATCGGGCACAGATACGCAGTATTTT. Encoded protein: CASSPLGSGTDTQYF.

This clone was picked up a small number of times. The sample holds other DNA sequences that translate to the same CDR3. The V and J genes are TRBV5-1 and TRBJ2-3; D is possibly TRBD1 (5 bases). This CDR3 comprises 14 residues. The germline V gene encodes CDR1 SGHRS and CDR2 YFSETQ. Trimming removed 4 bases at V and 0 bases at J, with 9 bases between. CDR3 coding DNA: TGCGCCAGCAGCCCCGGACAAAGCACAGATACGCAGTATTTT. This codes for CASSPGQSTDTQYF.

The chain carries TRBV30 and TRBJ1-3; D ambiguous. Trimming shortened V by 4 bases and J by 9 bases, and 13 bases separated the two germline ends. The CDR3 extends over 12 amino acids. Germline CDR1 is GTSNPN and CDR2 is SVGIG (reference sequence). The CDR3 sequence is CAWTLRVGTIYF. CDR3 bases: TGTGCCTGGACCCTTAGGGTAGGCACCATATATTTT. The whole variable domain, filled in from reference TRBV30 and TRBJ1-3, reads SQTIHQWPATLVQPVGSPLSLECTVEGTSNPNLYWYRQAAGRGLQLLFYSVGIGQISSEVPQNLSASRPQDRQFILSSKKLLLSDSGFYLCAWTLRVGTIYFGEGSWLTVV.

The chain uses TRBV18 and TRBJ1-2; D perhaps matches TRBD1 (6 bases). CDR3 length: 16 amino acids. Germline assignment: CDR1 KGHSH and CDR2 LQKENI. Trimming pared 4 bases from V and 2 bases from J, leaving 17 bases between. CDR3 residues: CASSRGNRDSNYGYTF. CDR3 DNA sequence: TGTGCCAGCTCACGGGGCAACAGGGATTCCAACTATGGCTACACCTTC.

The J gene is TRBJ2-3, the V gene TRBV16; D is uncertain. Germline V gene lookup returns CDR1 KGHSY and CDR2 FQNENV. The CDR3 spans 14 residues. V was clipped by 2 bases and J by 4 bases, with 10 bases between them. CDR3 sequence (DNA): TGTGCCAGCAGCCAAGAGAGGATGGCAGATACGCAGTATTTT. This sequence encodes CASSQERMADTQYF.

This chain connects TRBV5-4 to TRBJ2-3; D remains unclear. CDR3 length: 14 amino acids. V was cut by 3 bases and J by 0 bases, with 8 bases left in between. Germline V gives CDR1 SGHNT, CDR2 YYREEE (reference sequence). The CDR3 sequence is CASSSRLSTDTQYF. CDR3 in DNA: TGTGCCAGCAGCTCTAGATTAAGCACAGATACGCAGTATTTT. The complete variable domain, with remaining parts taken from reference TRBV5-4 and TRBJ2-3, reads ETGVTQSPTHLIKTRGQQVTLRCSSQSGHNTVSWYQQALGQGPQFIFQYYREEENGRGNFPPRFSGLQFPNYSSELNVNALELDDSALYLCASSSRLSTDTQYFGPGTRLTVL.

The rearrangement joins TRBV12-5 to TRBJ1-5; D gene unclear. Trimming stripped 2 bases from V and 5 bases from J, with 19 bases between. This CDR3 contains 17 residues. Germline V gene data show CDR1 as LGHNT and CDR2 as FRNRAP. The CDR3 nucleotides read TGTGCTAGTGGTTTGTCCGGAATGGGAGAGACTTATCAGCCCCAGCATTTT. Amino acid sequence: CASGLSGMGETYQPQHF.

The CDR3 nucleotides read TGTGCCAGCAGTCCCGGACGGGAGGTTGCTGGAAACACCATATATTTT. As protein: CASSPGREVAGNTIYF. J is TRBJ1-3 and V is TRBV27; no firm D call. V was shortened by 5 bases and J by 2 bases, with 16 bases between the two germline ends. Germline V lookup: CDR1 MNHEY, CDR2 SMNVEV (reference sequence). CDR3 size: 16 residues.

J is TRBJ2-7 and V is TRBV18; 9 bases match TRBD1. V lost 6 bases and J lost 7; bases outside the gene matches: 10. This CDR3 region has 14 residues. Germline V gene sequence: CDR1 KGHSH, CDR2 LQKENI. This CDR3 reads CASSTGTGPSEQYF. CDR3 DNA sequence: TGTGCCAGCTCGACCGGGACAGGGCCTTCTGAGCAGTACTTC.

The chain carries TRBV28 and TRBJ1-2; the match to TRBD1 covers 9 bases. The CDR3 covers 15 residues. Per the germline V gene, CDR1 is MDHEN and CDR2 is SYDVKM. The ends lost 6 bases at V and 4 bases at J; junction bases unmatched: 9. This chain's CDR3 is CASRPTGGGGYGYTF. Here the CDR3 DNA reads TGTGCCAGCAGACCTACAGGGGGCGGTGGCTATGGCTACACCTTC.

As to this clone: Other DNA sequences of this sample code for an identical CDR3. This chain links TRBV6-4 with TRBJ1-1; D is unresolved. The CDR3 spans 13 residues. Germline loops: CDR1 MRHNA, CDR2 SNTAGT. The V gene lost 4 bases and the J gene lost 1 base, with 7 bases spanning the gap. CDR3: CASSVTPNTEAFF. CDR3 sequence (DNA): TGTGCCAGCAGTGTAACCCCGAACACTGAAGCTTTCTTT.

The chain employs TRBV6-5 and TRBJ1-3, with unresolved D. Looked up from germline, CDR1 is MNHEY and CDR2 is SVGAGI. The CDR3 spans 15 residues. Trimming took 7 bases from V and 0 from J, leaving 13 bases between them. The CDR3 nucleotides are TGTGCCAGCAAACTGGACGGGAGCTCTGGAAACACCATATATTTT. Translation gives CASKLDGSSGNTIYF.

The rearrangement links TRBV9 to TRBJ2-7; TRBD1 aligns across 8 bases. Germline lookup yields CDR1 SGDLS and CDR2 YYNGEE. The CDR3 covers 19 residues. J lost 7 bases, V lost 0 bases, and 21 bases had no gene match. CDR3: CASSVASRTGRCLMWEQYF. The DNA for the CDR3 is TGTGCCAGCAGCGTAGCTTCAAGGACAGGGCGATGTTTAATGTGGGAGCAGTACTTC. The whole variable domain, remainder taken from reference TRBV9 and TRBJ2-7, is DSGVTQTPKHLITATGQRVTLRCSPRSGDLSVYWYQQSLDQGLQFLIQYYNGEERAKGNILERFSAQQFPDLHSELNLSSLELGDSALYFCASSVASRTGRCLMWEQYFGPGTRLTVT.

The gene calls are TRBV5-5 and TRBJ1-2, with D tentatively TRBD1 (6 bases). Trimming shortened V by 1 base and J by 7 bases, and 14 bases separated the two germline ends. Germline lookup yields CDR1 SGHKS and CDR2 YYEKEE (reference sequence). The CDR3 has 14 amino acids. The CDR3 nucleotides are TGTGCCAGCAGCTTGTCAGGGGAAGGGTTTGGCTACACCTTC. Amino acid sequence: CASSLSGEGFGYTF.

The chain recombines TRBV10-3 with TRBJ2-5; TRBD1 might be the D (5 bases). V was trimmed by 0 bases and J by 6 bases, leaving 11 bases between them. This CDR3 spans 14 amino acids. From germline, CDR1 is ENHRY and CDR2 SYGVKD. The CDR3 DNA reads as TGTGCCATCAGTGAGTCCTCAGGGTCGAAGACCCAGTACTTC. Translating it yields CAISESSGSKTQYF.

Note on this clone: Other DNA sequences within the sample encode an identical CDR3. This sequence joins TRBV5-6 and TRBJ2-7; D uncertain. The CDR3 contains 11 residues. Germline V lookup: CDR1 SGHDT, CDR2 YYEEEE. The germline V and J ends were trimmed by 1 base and 7 bases, with 6 bases remaining between them. CDR3 coding DNA: TGTGCCAGCAGCTTGCAAGGAGAGCAGTACTTC. As protein: CASSLQGEQYF.

J is TRBJ2-1 and V is TRBV7-9, with D tentatively TRBD1 or TRBD2 (5 bases each). The CDR3 loop spans 15 amino acids. Trimming took off 0 bases at V and 8 bases at J, with 14 bases between the two ends. Germline V CDR1 and CDR2: SEHNR, FQNEAQ (reference sequence). CDR3 sequence (DNA): TGTGCCAGCAGCTTAGCGGGGGACGTCTTTGATGAGCAGTTCTTC. Amino acids: CASSLAGDVFDEQFF.

On this clone itself: At the DNA level, this CDR3 is encoded by other sequences in the same sample as well. This chain uses TRBV19 with TRBJ2-3; 9 bases are shared with TRBD1. CDR1 LNHDA and CDR2 SQIVND come from the germline V gene (reference sequence). The CDR3 sequence is 15 residues long. Losses at the gene ends were 5 bases for V and 3 bases for J; bases not matched to a gene: 6. CDR3 coding DNA: TGTGCCAGTAGTCCCCGGGACAGGGTAACAGATACGCAGTATTTT. Translating it yields CASSPRDRVTDTQYF. The variable domain in full, completed from reference TRBV19 and TRBJ2-3, reads DGGITQSPKYLFRKEGQNVTLSCEQNLNHDAMYWYRQDPGQGLRLIYYSQIVNDFQKGDIAEGYSVSREKKESFPLTVTSAQKNPTAFYLCASSPRDRVTDTQYFGPGTRLTVL.

Remarks on this clone: Other DNA variants within this sample encode the same CDR3. The chain uses TRBV2 and TRBJ2-5; D perhaps matches TRBD2 (6 bases). Germline V CDR1 and CDR2: SNHLY, FYNNEI. CDR3 length: 14 amino acids. With 3 bases removed from V and 5 bases from J, the gap between germline ends came to 13 bases. CDR3 sequence (DNA): TGTGCCAGCAGTGAGCGAACCGGAGGGGAGACCCAGTACTTC. This translates into CASSERTGGETQYF. Full variable domain (outside the CDR3, taken from reference TRBV2 and TRBJ2-5): EPEVTQTPSHQVTQMGQEVILRCVPISNHLYFYWYRQILGQKVEFLVSFYNNEISEKSEIFDDQFSVERPDGSNFTLKIRSTKLEDSAMYFCASSERTGGETQYFGPGTRLLVL.

The chain joins TRBV4-1 to TRBJ1-1, with D uncertain. In germline, CDR1 is MGHRA, CDR2 YSYEKL. V was pared by 3 bases and J by 0 bases, with 8 bases between. This CDR3 has 14 amino acids. The CDR3 sequence is CASSQIFMNTEAFF. In DNA form, the CDR3 reads TGCGCCAGCAGCCAGATATTCATGAACACTGAAGCTTTCTTT.

The CDR3 region is CASSPPLEGWAKNIQYF. CDR3 nucleotide sequence: TGTGCCAGCTCACCCCCTTTGGAGGGTTGGGCCAAAAACATTCAGTACTTC. The V and J genes are TRBV18 and TRBJ2-4, with D possibly TRBD2 on 6 matching bases. The CDR3 extends over 17 amino acids. Trimming removed 3 bases at V and 1 base at J, with 16 bases between. The germline V gene has CDR1 KGHSH and CDR2 LQKENI.